The rows below give T cell receptor beta chains drawn from one sample of a study of T-cell reconstitution after alpha-beta-depleted transplantation in children. MiXCR, applied by TCRdb to the PCR reads, yields one record per CDR3 protein. The table lists 450,000 to 700,000 distinct CDR3 sequences, around 27% of them singletons. The source material was PBMCs, sampled before TCRalphabeta/CD19-depleted stem cell transplant. These receptors all stem from a boy under three years old with Wiskott-Aldrich syndrome, due to receive a stem cell transplant. CDR3s include the opening cysteine and the closing phenylalanine or tryptophan. A D gene is named only where the DNA matches it firmly. Clone size is shown for a subset of rows, as once, few, many or a class of expanded clone.

TRBV4-2	-	TRBD1	TRBJ2-2	TGTGCCAGCAGCCAACGGGACAGGGGGGTCCCCGGGGAGCTGTTTTTT	CASSQRDRGVPGELFF
TRBV20-1	-	-	TRBJ2-2	TGCAGTGCTCAACTTACAGTCACCGGGGAGCTGTTTTTT	CSAQLTVTGELFF
TRBV7-3	few	-	TRBJ2-1	TGTGCCAGCAGCCTAAGTGTGGGTTGGAATGAGCAGTTCTTC	CASSLSVGWNEQFF
TRBV5-1	-	TRBD2	TRBJ2-7	TGCGCCAGCAGCTTGGAAGCGGGAGGACCCTTGCCCTACTTC	CASSLEAGGPLPYF
TRBV5-5	-	-	TRBJ1-5	TGTGCCAGCAGCTACGCAGGGTCGGGCAATCAGCCCCAGCATTTT	CASSYAGSGNQPQHF
TRBV5-1	few	-	TRBJ2-5	TGCGCCAGCAGCAAGGGACGTATACAAGAGACCCAGTACTTC	CASSKGRIQETQYF
TRBV30	-	TRBD2	TRBJ2-1	TGTGCCTGGAGGCTAGCGGGATTCAACAATGAGCAGTTCTTC	CAWRLAGFNNEQFF
TRBV20-1	few	TRBD1	TRBJ2-3	TGCAGTGCTAGAAAACCGGGACAGGGCGCAGATACGCAGTATTTT	CSARKPGQGADTQYF
TRBV15	-	-	TRBJ2-5	TGTGCCACCGGAAAGGGCGCGAACTCTCAAGAGACCCAGTACTTC	CATGKGANSQETQYF
TRBV20-1	few	-	TRBJ2-3	TGCAGTGCTAGGGGGAGAGGGTCAGATACGCAGTATTTT	CSARGRGSDTQYF
TRBV12-3/TRBV12-4	few	TRBD2	TRBJ2-3	TGTGCCAGCAGTTTCGTCGCTAGCGGGATGGGTACGCAGTATTTT	CASSFVASGMGTQYF